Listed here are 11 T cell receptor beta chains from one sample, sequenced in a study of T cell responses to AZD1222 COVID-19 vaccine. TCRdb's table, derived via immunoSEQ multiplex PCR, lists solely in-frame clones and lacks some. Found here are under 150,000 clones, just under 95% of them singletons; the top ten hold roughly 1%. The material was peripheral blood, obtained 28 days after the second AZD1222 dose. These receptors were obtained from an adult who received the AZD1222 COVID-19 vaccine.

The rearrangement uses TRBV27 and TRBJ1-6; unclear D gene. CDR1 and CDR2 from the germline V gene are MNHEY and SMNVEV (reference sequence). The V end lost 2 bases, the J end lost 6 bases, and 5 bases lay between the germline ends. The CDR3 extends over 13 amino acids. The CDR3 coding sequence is TGTGCCAGCAGTTTACCTGGTAATTCACCCCTCCACTTT. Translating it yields CASSLPGNSPLHF.

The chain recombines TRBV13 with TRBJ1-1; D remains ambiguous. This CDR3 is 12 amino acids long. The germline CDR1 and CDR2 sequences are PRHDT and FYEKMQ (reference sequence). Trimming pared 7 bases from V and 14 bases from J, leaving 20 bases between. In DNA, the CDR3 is TGTGCCAGCATGATGGGTAAACACAATCGATTCTTT. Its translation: CASMMGKHNRFF.

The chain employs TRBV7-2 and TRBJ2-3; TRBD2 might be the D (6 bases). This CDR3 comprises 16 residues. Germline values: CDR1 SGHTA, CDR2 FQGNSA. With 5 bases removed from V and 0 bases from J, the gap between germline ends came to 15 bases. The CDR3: CASSTGLLLSTDTQYF. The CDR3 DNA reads TGTGCCAGCAGCACGGGACTCCTCCTTAGCACAGATACGCAGTATTTT.

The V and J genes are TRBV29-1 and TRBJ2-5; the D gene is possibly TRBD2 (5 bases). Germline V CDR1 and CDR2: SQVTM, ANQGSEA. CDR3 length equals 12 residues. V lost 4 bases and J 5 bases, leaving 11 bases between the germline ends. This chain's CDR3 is CSVVRGGETQYF. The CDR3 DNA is TGCAGCGTTGTACGGGGTGGGGAGACCCAGTACTTC.

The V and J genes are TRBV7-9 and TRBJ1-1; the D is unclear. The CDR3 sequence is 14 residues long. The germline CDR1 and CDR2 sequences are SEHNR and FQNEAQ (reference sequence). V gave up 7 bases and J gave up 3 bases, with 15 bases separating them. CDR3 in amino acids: CASIPLGSHTEAFF. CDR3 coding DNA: TGTGCCAGCATCCCTTTAGGTTCTCACACTGAAGCTTTCTTT.

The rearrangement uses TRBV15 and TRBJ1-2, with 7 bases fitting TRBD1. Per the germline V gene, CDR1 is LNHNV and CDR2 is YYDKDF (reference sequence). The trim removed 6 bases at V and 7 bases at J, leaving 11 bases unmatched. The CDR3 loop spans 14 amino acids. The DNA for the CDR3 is TGTGCCACCAGTCTCGACAGGGCTCGGGGTGGCTACACCTTC. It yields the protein CATSLDRARGGYTF.

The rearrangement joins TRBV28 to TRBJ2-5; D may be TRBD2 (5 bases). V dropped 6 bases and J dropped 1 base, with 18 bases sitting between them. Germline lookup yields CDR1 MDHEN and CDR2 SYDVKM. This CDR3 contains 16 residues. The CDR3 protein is CASSPPGTLRQETQYF. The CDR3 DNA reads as TGTGCCAGCAGCCCCCCGGGAACCCTACGCCAAGAGACCCAGTACTTC.

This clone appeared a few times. CDR3 region: CASSRGTGGAGEQYF. The CDR3 coding sequence is TGTGCCAGCAGCCGCGGGACAGGGGGTGCGGGGGAGCAGTACTTC. This sequence joins TRBV7-2 and TRBJ2-7; 11 bases are a match to TRBD1. Trimming at V came to 5 bases and at J to 7 bases, leaving 10 bases not matched to a gene. This CDR3 has 15 amino acids. Germline V gene sequence: CDR1 SGHTA, CDR2 FQGNSA.

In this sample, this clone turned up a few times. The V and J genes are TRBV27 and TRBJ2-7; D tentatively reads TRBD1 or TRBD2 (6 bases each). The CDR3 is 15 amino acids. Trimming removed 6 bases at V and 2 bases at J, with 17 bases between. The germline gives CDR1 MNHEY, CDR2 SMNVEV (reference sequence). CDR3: CASSIRRGAAYEQYF. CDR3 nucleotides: TGTGCCAGCAGCATTAGGAGGGGGGCGGCCTACGAGCAGTACTTC.

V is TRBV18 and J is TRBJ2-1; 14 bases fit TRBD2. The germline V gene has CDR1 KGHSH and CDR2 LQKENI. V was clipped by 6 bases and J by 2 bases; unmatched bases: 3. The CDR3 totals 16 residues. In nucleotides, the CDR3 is TGTGCCAGCTCCCGACTAGCGGGAGGGACCTACAATGAGCAGTTCTTC. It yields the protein CASSRLAGGTYNEQFF.

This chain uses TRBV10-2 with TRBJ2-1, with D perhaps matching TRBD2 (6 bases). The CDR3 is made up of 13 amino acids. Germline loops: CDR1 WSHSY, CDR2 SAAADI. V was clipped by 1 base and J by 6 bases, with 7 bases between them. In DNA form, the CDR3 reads TGCGCCAGCAGTGAGTGGAGGGGCAATGAGCAGTTCTTC. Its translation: CASSEWRGNEQFF.